The 10 T cell receptor beta chains reported below all come from one sample, sequenced in a study of brain T cells in children with intractable seizures. Profiling relied on immunoSEQ multiplex PCR, and the TCRdb table lists in-frame clones only, not all of them. In the table there are roughly 64,000 clones, 90% to 96% of which are singletons. This specimen was peripheral blood, taken at surgery. The receptors were sampled from a boy less than two years old with focal cortical dysplasia and intractable seizures.

This rearrangement joins TRBV29-1 to TRBJ2-5; TRBD2 matches 12 bases. V shed 6 bases and J 4 bases; nucleotides not matched to a gene: 9. This CDR3 contains 15 residues. Germline V gene data show CDR1 as SQVTM and CDR2 as ANQGSEA. The CDR3 here is CSVGLAGGPTETQYF. In DNA form, the CDR3 reads TGCAGCGTGGGGCTAGCGGGGGGGCCTACAGAGACCCAGTACTTC. Full variable domain (rest looked up from reference TRBV29-1 and TRBJ2-5): SAVISQKPSRDICQRGTSLTIQCQVDSQVTMMFWYRQQPGQSLTLIATANQGSEATYESGFVIDKFPISRPNLTFSTLTVSNMSPEDSSIYLCSVGLAGGPTETQYFGPGTRLLVL.

The rearrangement uses TRBV3-1 (or the pseudogene TRBV3-2) and TRBJ2-1, with 15 bases that match TRBD2. The CDR3 covers 17 residues. Losses at the gene ends were 10 bases for V and 1 base for J; bases not matched to a gene: 8. Germline assignment: CDR1 LGHDT and CDR2 YNNKEL (reference sequence). This CDR3 reads CATSGTSGGYSYNEQFF. For the CDR3, the DNA is TGTGCCACTTCCGGGACTAGCGGGGGGTATTCCTACAATGAGCAGTTCTTC.

The rearrangement links TRBV11-3 to TRBJ2-6; no reliable D call. V was clipped by 1 base and J by 0 bases, with 7 bases between them. The CDR3 loop spans 16 amino acids. The germline V gene has CDR1 SGHNT and CDR2 YENEEA. The CDR3 DNA reads TGTGCCAGCAGCTTAGGAAACTACTCTGGGGCCAACGTCCTGACTTTC. As protein: CASSLGNYSGANVLTF.

The CDR3 coding sequence is TGTGCCAGCAGTTTGGGCGGAGGCACAGATACGCAGTATTTT. Translated: CASSLGGGTDTQYF. The chain links TRBV6-2 or TRBV6-3 to TRBJ2-3; D is undetermined. The CDR3 runs 14 residues. V shed 4 bases and J shed 1 base, with 9 bases lying between them. Germline V gene lookup returns CDR1 MNHEY and CDR2 SVGEGT.

The chain carries TRBV18 and TRBJ2-3; D not resolved. CDR1 KGHSH and CDR2 LQKENI come from the germline V gene. CDR3 length: 12 residues. V was pared by 2 bases and J by 6 bases, with 6 bases between. The CDR3 nucleotides are TGTGCCAGCTCACCAGCAACGGATACGCAGTATTTT. Translated: CASSPATDTQYF.

The chain links TRBV7-2 to TRBJ2-1, with 14 bases matching TRBD2. V shed 5 bases and J 0 bases; nucleotides not matched to a gene: 0. CDR3 length equals 16 residues. Germline assignment: CDR1 SGHTA and CDR2 FQGNSA. Written as DNA, the CDR3 is TGTGCCAGCAGCGGGACTAGCGGGAGCTCCTACAATGAGCAGTTCTTC. Amino acid sequence: CASSGTSGSSYNEQFF. The variable domain in full, with the rest retrieved from reference TRBV7-2 and TRBJ2-1, is GAGVSQSPSNKVTEKGKDVELRCDPISGHTALYWYRQSLGQGLEFLIYFQGNSAPDKSGLPSDRFSAERTGGSVSTLTIQRTQQEDSAVYLCASSGTSGSSYNEQFFGPGTRLTVL.

The V and J genes are TRBV6-5 and TRBJ1-4, with D hard to call. CDR3 length equals 16 residues. With 1 base removed from V and 8 bases from J, the gap between germline ends came to 17 bases. The germline gives CDR1 MNHEY, CDR2 SVGAGI. The CDR3 sequence: CASSYFRDKGREKLFF. The CDR3 coding sequence is TGTGCCAGCAGTTACTTCCGTGACAAAGGAAGGGAAAAACTGTTTTTT.

The rearrangement uses TRBV18 and TRBJ1-2, with D perhaps matching TRBD1 (6 bases). This CDR3 is built from 14 residues. The germline CDR1 and CDR2 sequences are KGHSH and LQKENI. V was trimmed by 3 bases and J by 2 bases, leaving 10 bases between them. DNA for the CDR3: TGTGCCAGCTCACCTCGCACAGGGAACTATGGCTACACCTTC. It is translated as CASSPRTGNYGYTF.

The CDR3 coding sequence is TGCGCCAGCAGGACTAGCGGGGCCAAAGATACGCAGTATTTT. Its translation is CASRTSGAKDTQYF. This sequence joins TRBV5-1 and TRBJ2-3; 11 nucleotides agree with TRBD2. Trimming took 5 bases from V and 5 from J; bases not matched to a gene: 4. The germline gives CDR1 SGHRS, CDR2 YFSETQ. This CDR3 is 14 amino acids long.

This chain connects TRBV4-1 to TRBJ1-1, with unresolved D. Per the germline V gene, CDR1 is MGHRA and CDR2 is YSYEKL. The CDR3 spans 14 residues. V lost 1 base to trimming and J lost 3 bases, with 9 bases between them. This CDR3 is CASSQVYGDTEAFF. CDR3 sequence (DNA): TGCGCCAGCAGCCAAGTTTACGGGGACACTGAAGCTTTCTTT.